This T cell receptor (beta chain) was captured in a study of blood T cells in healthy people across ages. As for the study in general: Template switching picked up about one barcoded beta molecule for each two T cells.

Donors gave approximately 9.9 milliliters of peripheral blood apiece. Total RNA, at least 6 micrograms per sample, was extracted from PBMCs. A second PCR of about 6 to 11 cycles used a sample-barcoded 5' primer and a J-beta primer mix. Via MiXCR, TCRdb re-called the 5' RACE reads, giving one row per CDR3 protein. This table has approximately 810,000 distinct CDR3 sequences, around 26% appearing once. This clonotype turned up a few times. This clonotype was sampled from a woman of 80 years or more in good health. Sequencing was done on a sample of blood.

The CDR3 protein is CSALTVPGGYTF. In nucleotides, the CDR3 is TGCAGTGCTCTTACAGTGCCTGGTGGCTACACCTTC. The chain recombines TRBV20-1 with TRBJ1-2; no clear D gene. Trimming removed 5 bases from V and 7 bases from J, with 14 bases in between. This CDR3 comprises 12 residues. Germline V gene sequence: CDR1 DFQATT, CDR2 SNEGSKA (reference sequence).